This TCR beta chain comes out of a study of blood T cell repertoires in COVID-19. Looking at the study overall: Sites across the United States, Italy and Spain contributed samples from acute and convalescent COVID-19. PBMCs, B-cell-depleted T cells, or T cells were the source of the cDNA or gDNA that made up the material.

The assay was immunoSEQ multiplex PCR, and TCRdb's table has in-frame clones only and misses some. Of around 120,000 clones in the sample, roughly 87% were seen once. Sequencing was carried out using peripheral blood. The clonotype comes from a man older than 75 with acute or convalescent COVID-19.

The CDR3 DNA sequence: TGTGCCAGCAGCCCCAGCGGGTCAGCGAACACCGGGGAGCTGTTTTTT. Protein sequence: CASSPSGSANTGELFF. The gene calls are TRBV11-1 and TRBJ2-2, with D perhaps TRBD2 (6 bases). Germline CDR1 reads SGHAT; CDR2 reads FQDESV (reference sequence). Deletions cut 5 bases from V and 0 bases from J, with 13 bases between. The length of the CDR3 is 16 residues.